This TCR beta chain is drawn from a study of beta chain features in type 1 diabetes. Study observations and caveats: Here, the possible influence of HLA type (on TCRB rearrangement) remained unresolved. Patients' naive, central memory and regulatory TCRB repertoires appeared more alike than those of healthy donors. Fewer junction insertions and more nucleotide deletions appeared in type 1 diabetes patients. The study found moderately but significantly shorter TCRB CDR3s in all four CD4+ subsets of Type 1 diabetes patients. For cells with high TCR expression, cDNA sequencing could yield over-representation.

Germline V gene data show CDR1 as LNHDA and CDR2 as SQIVND (reference sequence). The V and J ends lost 8 bases and 4 bases respectively, with 14 bases between them. The CDR3 totals 13 residues. This clone was found a few times. Its specificity is unknown. Every bit of the isolated RNA underwent reverse transcription, so sequencing read expressed TCRB transcripts. Only in-frame clones appear in the TCRdb table, and some are missing; sequencing was by immunoSEQ multiplex PCR. Of 300,000 to 350,000 clones listed, less than 15% are singletons. This sequence originates from a woman under 30 with type 1 diabetes. The source material was naive CD4+ T cells from blood. V is TRBV19 and J is TRBJ1-1, with unresolved D. CDR3 amino acids: CASSRTQFTEAFF. The CDR3 nucleotides are TGTGCCAGTTCCCGCACCCAGTTCACTGAAGCTTTCTTT.